Listed below are T cell receptor beta chains from one sample, sequenced in a study of blood T cell repertoires in COVID-19. The repertoire was sequenced with immunoSEQ multiplex PCR; TCRdb's copy has only in-frame clones and lacks some. This sample has over 400,000 clones, with approximately 91% found just once. Sample: peripheral blood. These receptors were obtained from a woman in her fifties or sixties with COVID-19, enrolled during active disease. Each CDR3 is given with its conserved first and last residue. D genes are given only for firm matches. Clone size is stated in some rows and not others, as once, few, many or a class when expanded.

>TRBJ1-6|-|TRBV5-6|-
TGTGCCAGCAGCGGTGGAGGGAATTCACCCCTCCACTTT
CASSGGGNSPLHF
>TRBJ1-4|-|TRBV19|TRBD1
TGTGCCAGTAGACTCCCCGGACAGGTCGAAGAAAAACTGTTTTTT
CASRLPGQVEEKLFF
>TRBJ2-7|-|TRBV9|-
TGTGCCAGCAGTCGGGTGGGGGCCGGAGAGCAGTACTTC
CASSRVGAGEQYF
>TRBJ1-1|-|TRBV12-3/TRBV12-4|-
TGTGCCAGCAGGTCACAGAGGAACACTGAAGCTTTCTTT
CASRSQRNTEAFF
>TRBJ1-2|once|TRBV27|TRBD1
TGTGCCAGCAGCCCGACAGGGGGCAACTATGGCTACACCTTC
CASSPTGGNYGYTF
>TRBJ1-1|once|TRBV10-1|-
TGCGCCAGCAGTGAGTCGGCAGGGGCGGGCACTGAAGCTTTCTTT
CASSESAGAGTEAFF
>TRBJ1-2|-|TRBV27|TRBD1
TGTGCCAGCAGTTTCAGGACAGGGACCAACTATGGCTACACCTTC
CASSFRTGTNYGYTF
>TRBJ2-3|-|TRBV21-1|-
TGTGCCAGCAGCAATGTGGGGCCGGAGCGGGGGTTCTGTTCAGATACGCAGTATTTT
CASSNVGPERGFCSDTQYF
>TRBJ1-2|-|TRBV2|-
TGTGCCAGCAGCCTCAGGACGGGGGGCAGCGGTGGCTACACCTTC
CASSLRTGGSGGYTF
>TRBJ1-4|-|TRBV6-5|-
TGTGCCAGCAGCAAAACAGGCCCCGAAAAAAAACTGTTTTTT
CASSKTGPEKKLFF
>TRBJ2-7|-|TRBV2|TRBD1
TGTGCCAGCAGTGAAGCTCCGGAGACAGGGGGATCCTACGAGCAGTACTTC
CASSEAPETGGSYEQYF
>TRBJ2-3|-|TRBV11-3|TRBD2
TGTGCCAGCAGCTCCAGGACTAGCGGGGCAGATACGCAGTATTTT
CASSSRTSGADTQYF
>TRBJ1-1|-|TRBV4-1|-
TGCGCCAGCAGCCAAGATGGGCAGAAAGCTTTCTTT
CASSQDGQKAFF
>TRBJ1-4|-|TRBV30|-
TGTGCCTGGAGTGCGCGGGGAGGGGTCGGTGAAAAACTGTTTTTT
CAWSARGGVGEKLFF
>TRBJ2-6|-|TRBV3-1/TRBV3-2|TRBD1
TGTGCCAGCAGCCAAGAGCAGGGGGCCATATCCTCTGGGGCCAACGTCCTGACTTTC
CASSQEQGAISSGANVLTF
>TRBJ1-2|-|TRBV5-6|TRBD1
TGTGCCAGCAGCCCCTGGACAGGGACTAACTATGGCTACACCTTC
CASSPWTGTNYGYTF
>TRBJ1-1|-|TRBV6-5|TRBD1
TGTGCCAGCAGTTACGCAGGGGGCGGGCCTGAAGCTTTCTTT
CASSYAGGGPEAFF